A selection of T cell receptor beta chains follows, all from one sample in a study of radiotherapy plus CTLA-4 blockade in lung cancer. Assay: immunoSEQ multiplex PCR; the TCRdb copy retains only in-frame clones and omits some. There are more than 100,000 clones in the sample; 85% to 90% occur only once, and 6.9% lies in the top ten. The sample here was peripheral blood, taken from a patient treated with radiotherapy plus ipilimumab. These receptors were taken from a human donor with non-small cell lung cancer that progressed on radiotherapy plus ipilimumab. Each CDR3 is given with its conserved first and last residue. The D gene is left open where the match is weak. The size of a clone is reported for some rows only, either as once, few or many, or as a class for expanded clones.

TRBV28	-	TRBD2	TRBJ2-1	TGTGCCAGCAGCACTAGCGGAACAATGATGCAGTTCTTC	CASSTSGTMMQFF
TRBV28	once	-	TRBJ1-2	TGTGCCAGCAGTTTAGCTTTCGGCTACACCTTC	CASSLAFGYTF
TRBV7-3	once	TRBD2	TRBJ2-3	TGTGCCAGCAGCTCGAGCGGGGACCCCACAGATACGCAGTATTTT	CASSSSGDPTDTQYF
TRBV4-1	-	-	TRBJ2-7	TGCGCCAGCAGCCAAGAATTAGCGCCCACCTACGAGCAGTACTTC	CASSQELAPTYEQYF
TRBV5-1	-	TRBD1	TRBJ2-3	TGCGCCAGCAGCTTGGCCGGGACAGGGGGCAATACGCAGTATTTT	CASSLAGTGGNTQYF
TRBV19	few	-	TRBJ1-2	TGTGCCAGTACCGAACGAGGGAAGCCCACCTTC	CASTERGKPTF
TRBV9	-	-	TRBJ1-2	TGTGCCAGCAGCGTAGATCCGGGGGCTGGCTATGGCTACACCTTC	CASSVDPGAGYGYTF
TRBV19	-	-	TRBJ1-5	TGTGCCAGTAGTATTTTTAAGGGGGGTCAGCCCCAGCATTTT	CASSIFKGGQPQHF
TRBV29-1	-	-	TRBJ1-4	TGCAGCGTTGAAGATCGGGGTCGGGGTAATGAAAAACTGTTTTTT	CSVEDRGRGNEKLFF
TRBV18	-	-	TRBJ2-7	TGTGCCAGCCGCCGGTTGAGAGGGCAGGCGATCTACGAGCAGTACTTC	CASRRLRGQAIYEQYF
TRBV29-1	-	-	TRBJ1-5	TGCAGCGTCAGCCGGGACAGCAATCAGCCCCAGCATTTT	CSVSRDSNQPQHF
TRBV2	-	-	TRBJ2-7	TGTGCCACCTCATCACACTACGAGCAGTACTTC	CATSSHYEQYF